Listed below are T cell receptor beta chains from one sample, sequenced in a study of T cells after yellow fever vaccination. TCRdb re-analysed the 5' RACE reads in MiXCR, keeping a single row per CDR3 protein. The sample shows hundreds of thousands of distinct CDR3 sequences, roughly a sixth of them seen only once. The starting material was PBMCs, obtained before the yellow fever booster vaccination. These receptors came from a young man who received the YFV17D yellow fever vaccine. Both conserved end residues are part of each CDR3. Clone size, where shown, is once, few, many, or a class for clones that have expanded.

j_call: TRBJ1-2; clone_size: once; v_call: TRBV5-1; cdr3_aa: CASSLGEWGDGYTF
j_call: TRBJ2-6; clone_size: .; v_call: TRBV3-1; cdr3_aa: CASSQEAAGANVLTF
j_call: TRBJ2-3; clone_size: few; v_call: TRBV18; cdr3_aa: CASSPPATDTQYF
j_call: TRBJ1-5; clone_size: few; v_call: TRBV21-1; cdr3_aa: CASSKSHPQPSNQPQHF
j_call: TRBJ2-7; clone_size: .; v_call: TRBV9; cdr3_aa: CASSASKTGGLYEQYF
j_call: TRBJ2-1; clone_size: .; v_call: TRBV7-9; cdr3_aa: CASSPRTSEGSYNEQFF
j_call: TRBJ1-5; clone_size: few; v_call: TRBV7-2; cdr3_aa: CASSPPVGQPQHF
j_call: TRBJ2-5; clone_size: few; v_call: TRBV18; cdr3_aa: CASSQHIQETQYF
j_call: TRBJ1-1; clone_size: few; v_call: TRBV4-3; cdr3_aa: CASSQVAGIGRAFF
j_call: TRBJ2-2; clone_size: .; v_call: TRBV30; cdr3_aa: CAWGPTGGELFF
j_call: TRBJ1-2; clone_size: few; v_call: TRBV6-1; cdr3_aa: CASKRGANYGYTF
j_call: TRBJ1-1; clone_size: .; v_call: TRBV19; cdr3_aa: CASSIQAMNTEAFF
j_call: TRBJ1-2; clone_size: .; v_call: TRBV4-3; cdr3_aa: CASSQEGWPGLNYGYTF
j_call: TRBJ1-1; clone_size: .; v_call: TRBV19; cdr3_aa: CASSSDVNTEAFF
j_call: TRBJ2-2; clone_size: .; v_call: TRBV6-6; cdr3_aa: CASTSVGSTGELFF
j_call: TRBJ1-1; clone_size: .; v_call: TRBV7-2; cdr3_aa: CASSPASTEAFF
j_call: TRBJ1-5; clone_size: .; v_call: TRBV4-2; cdr3_aa: CASSQGDTGVQPQHF
j_call: TRBJ2-3; clone_size: few; v_call: TRBV5-1; cdr3_aa: CASSLVDRGLTDTQYF
j_call: TRBJ1-6; clone_size: .; v_call: TRBV18; cdr3_aa: CASSPRVRQYNSPLHF
j_call: TRBJ2-1; clone_size: .; v_call: TRBV6-5; cdr3_aa: CASSQGLRRGGQFF
j_call: TRBJ1-1; clone_size: few; v_call: TRBV19; cdr3_aa: CASSIVDRRPNTEAFF
j_call: TRBJ2-5; clone_size: few; v_call: TRBV6-5; cdr3_aa: CASSRTAGTGWETQYF
j_call: TRBJ2-3; clone_size: few; v_call: TRBV5-1; cdr3_aa: CASSLAQTSTDTQYF
j_call: TRBJ2-5; clone_size: few; v_call: TRBV19; cdr3_aa: CATGYRVRETQYF
j_call: TRBJ1-5; clone_size: few; v_call: TRBV6-2/TRBV6-3; cdr3_aa: CASSYSKTWDRSYSNQPQHF
j_call: TRBJ1-5; clone_size: few; v_call: TRBV4-1; cdr3_aa: CASSERTVSNQPQHF
j_call: TRBJ2-3; clone_size: .; v_call: TRBV7-2; cdr3_aa: CASSRTGHMTDTQYF
j_call: TRBJ1-2; clone_size: few; v_call: TRBV20-1; cdr3_aa: CSASVDTYGYTF
j_call: TRBJ2-3; clone_size: few; v_call: TRBV29-1; cdr3_aa: CSVETQGSMDTQYF
j_call: TRBJ1-5; clone_size: .; v_call: TRBV2; cdr3_aa: CASGDRGFNQPQHF
j_call: TRBJ1-1; clone_size: many; v_call: TRBV20-1; cdr3_aa: CSALGNTEAFF
j_call: TRBJ2-6; clone_size: many; v_call: TRBV6-5; cdr3_aa: CASRRQGGRANVLTF
j_call: TRBJ1-1; clone_size: .; v_call: TRBV12-3/TRBV12-4; cdr3_aa: CATRGDGTEAFF
j_call: TRBJ2-3; clone_size: .; v_call: TRBV10-3; cdr3_aa: CAGGTWDTQYF
j_call: TRBJ2-7; clone_size: few; v_call: TRBV6-2/TRBV6-3; cdr3_aa: CASSYLLGGHYEQYF
j_call: TRBJ2-5; clone_size: .; v_call: TRBV10-1; cdr3_aa: CASSEVGTEKETQYF
j_call: TRBJ2-4; clone_size: .; v_call: TRBV18; cdr3_aa: CASSPQPLAAKNIQYF
j_call: TRBJ2-1; clone_size: medium-sized; v_call: TRBV12-3/TRBV12-4; cdr3_aa: CASSPPRASPNNEQFF
j_call: TRBJ2-3; clone_size: few; v_call: TRBV6-5; cdr3_aa: CASSRLNGGGRDGDTQYF
j_call: TRBJ2-2; clone_size: .; v_call: TRBV7-2; cdr3_aa: CASSLQATNTGELFF